The TCR beta chain described here comes from a study of T cells in Graves' hyperthyroidism and ophthalmopathy. The CDR3 regions of TCR beta were amplified from RNA transcripts. During a first-round RT-PCR of the TCR CDR3, the HTBI primer set was used. TCRdb processed the multiplex PCR reads anew with MiXCR; each CDR3 protein has one entry. The table includes 400,000 to 550,000 distinct CDR3 sequences, roughly a quarter detected once. This TCR came from a woman between 25 and 40 years old with Graves' ophthalmopathy. Sequencing was performed on blood.

The CDR3 DNA is TGTGCCAGCAGCCATCGGACAGGGGATGGCTACACCTTC. This encodes CASSHRTGDGYTF. This chain links TRBV3-1 with TRBJ1-2; 9 bases align to TRBD1. CDR1 LGHDT and CDR2 YNNKEL come from the germline V gene (reference sequence). V shed 3 bases and J 6 bases; nucleotides not matched to a gene: 2. The CDR3 has 13 amino acids. The full variable domain, rest sourced from reference TRBV3-1 and TRBJ1-2, is DTAVSQTPKYLVTQMGNDKSIKCEQNLGHDTMYWYKQDSKKFLKIMFSYNNKELIINETVPNRFSPKSPDKAHLNLHINSLELGDSAVYFCASSHRTGDGYTFGSGTRLTVV.